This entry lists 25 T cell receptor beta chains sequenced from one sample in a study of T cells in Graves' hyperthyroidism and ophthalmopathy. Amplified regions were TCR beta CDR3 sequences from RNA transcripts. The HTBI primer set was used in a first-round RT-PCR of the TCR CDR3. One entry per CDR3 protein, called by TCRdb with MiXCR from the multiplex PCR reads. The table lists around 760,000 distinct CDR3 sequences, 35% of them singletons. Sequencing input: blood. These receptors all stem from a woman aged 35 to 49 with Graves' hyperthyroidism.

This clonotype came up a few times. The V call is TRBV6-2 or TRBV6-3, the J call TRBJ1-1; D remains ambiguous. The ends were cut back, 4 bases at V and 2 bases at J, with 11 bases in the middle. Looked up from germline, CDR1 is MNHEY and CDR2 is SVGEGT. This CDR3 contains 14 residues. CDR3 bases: TGTGCCAGCAGTTCTTATGAGGGAAACACTGAAGCTTTCTTT. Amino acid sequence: CASSSYEGNTEAFF.

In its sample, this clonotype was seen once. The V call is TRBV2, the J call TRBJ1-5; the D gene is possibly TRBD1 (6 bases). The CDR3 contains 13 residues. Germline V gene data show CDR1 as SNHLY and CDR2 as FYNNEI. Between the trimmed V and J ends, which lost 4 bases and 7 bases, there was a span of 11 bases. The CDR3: CASSAGDNQPQHF. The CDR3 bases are TGTGCCAGCAGTGCAGGGGATAACCAGCCCCAGCATTTT.

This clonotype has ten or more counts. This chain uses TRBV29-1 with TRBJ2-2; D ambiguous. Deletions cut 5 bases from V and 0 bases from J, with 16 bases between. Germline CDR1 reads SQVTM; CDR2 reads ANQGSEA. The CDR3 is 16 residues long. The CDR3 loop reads CSVRLRASANTGELFF. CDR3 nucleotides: TGCAGCGTTAGGCTTAGGGCCTCCGCGAACACCGGGGAGCTGTTTTTT.

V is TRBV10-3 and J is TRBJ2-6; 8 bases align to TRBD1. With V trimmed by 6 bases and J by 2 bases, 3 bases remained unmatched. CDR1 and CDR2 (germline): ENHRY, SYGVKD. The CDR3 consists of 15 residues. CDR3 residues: CAISRTGTGANVLTF. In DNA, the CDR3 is TGTGCCATCAGCAGGACAGGGACTGGGGCCAACGTCCTGACTTTC.

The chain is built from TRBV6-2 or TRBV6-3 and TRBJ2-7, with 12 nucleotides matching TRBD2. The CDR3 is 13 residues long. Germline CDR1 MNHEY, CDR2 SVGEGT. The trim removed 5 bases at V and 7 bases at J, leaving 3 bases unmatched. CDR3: CASSAGLAGEQYF. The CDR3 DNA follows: TGTGCCAGCAGTGCTGGACTAGCGGGGGAGCAGTACTTC.

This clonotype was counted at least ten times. CDR3 sequence reads: CASSSDRGESPQHF. CDR3 nucleotides: TGTGCCAGCAGCTCGGACAGGGGGGAATCGCCCCAGCATTTT. The V gene is TRBV7-8, the J gene TRBJ1-5, with TRBD1 identical over 10 bases. With 4 bases clipped from V and 9 bases from J, the junction kept 6 bases outside the gene matches. The CDR3 spans 14 residues. Germline V gene sequence: CDR1 SGHVS, CDR2 FQNEAQ.

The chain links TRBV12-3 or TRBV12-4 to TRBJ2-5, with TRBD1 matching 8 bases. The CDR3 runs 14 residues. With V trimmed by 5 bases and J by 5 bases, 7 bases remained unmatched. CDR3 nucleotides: TGTGCCAGCAGTCCGGACAGGGATAGGGAGACCCAGTACTTC. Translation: CASSPDRDRETQYF.

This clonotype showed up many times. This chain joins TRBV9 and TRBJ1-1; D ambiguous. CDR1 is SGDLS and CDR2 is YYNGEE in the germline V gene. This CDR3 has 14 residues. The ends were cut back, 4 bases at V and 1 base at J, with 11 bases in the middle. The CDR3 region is CASSPRLTNTEAFF. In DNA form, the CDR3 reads TGTGCCAGCAGCCCAAGACTGACGAACACTGAAGCTTTCTTT.

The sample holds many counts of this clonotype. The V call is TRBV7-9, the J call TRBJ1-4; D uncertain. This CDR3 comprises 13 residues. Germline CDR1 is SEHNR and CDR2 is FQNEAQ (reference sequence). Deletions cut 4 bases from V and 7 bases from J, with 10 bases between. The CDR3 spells CASSYGEGEKLFF. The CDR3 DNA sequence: TGTGCCAGCAGCTACGGGGAAGGTGAAAAACTGTTTTTT.

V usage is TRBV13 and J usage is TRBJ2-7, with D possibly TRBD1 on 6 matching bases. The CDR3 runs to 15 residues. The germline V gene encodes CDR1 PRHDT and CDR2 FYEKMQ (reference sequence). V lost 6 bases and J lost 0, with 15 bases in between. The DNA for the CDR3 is TGTGCCAGCAGAGAAACGACAGGTAGCTCCTACGAGCAGTACTTC. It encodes CASRETTGSSYEQYF.

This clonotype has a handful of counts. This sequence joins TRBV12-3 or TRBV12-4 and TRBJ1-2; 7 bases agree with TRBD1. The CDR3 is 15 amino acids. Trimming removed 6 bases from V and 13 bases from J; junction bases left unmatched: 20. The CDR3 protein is CASSPYGTDNPQCTF. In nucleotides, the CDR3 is TGTGCCAGCAGCCCTTACGGGACAGACAATCCTCAGTGCACCTTC.

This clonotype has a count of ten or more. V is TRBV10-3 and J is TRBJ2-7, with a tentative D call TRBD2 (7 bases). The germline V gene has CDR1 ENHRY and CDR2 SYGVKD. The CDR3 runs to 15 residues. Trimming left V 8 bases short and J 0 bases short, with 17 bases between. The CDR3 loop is CAIRKGGGSSYEQYF. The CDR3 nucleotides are TGTGCCATCCGGAAGGGGGGGGGAAGCTCCTACGAGCAGTACTTC.

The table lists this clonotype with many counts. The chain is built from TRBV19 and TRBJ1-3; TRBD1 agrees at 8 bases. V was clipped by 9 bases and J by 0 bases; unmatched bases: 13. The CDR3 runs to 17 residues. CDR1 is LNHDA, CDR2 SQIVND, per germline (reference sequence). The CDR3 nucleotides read TGTGCCAGCAAAAGACAGGGGTGGCGTCTCTCTGGAAACACCATATATTTT. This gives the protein CASKRQGWRLSGNTIYF.

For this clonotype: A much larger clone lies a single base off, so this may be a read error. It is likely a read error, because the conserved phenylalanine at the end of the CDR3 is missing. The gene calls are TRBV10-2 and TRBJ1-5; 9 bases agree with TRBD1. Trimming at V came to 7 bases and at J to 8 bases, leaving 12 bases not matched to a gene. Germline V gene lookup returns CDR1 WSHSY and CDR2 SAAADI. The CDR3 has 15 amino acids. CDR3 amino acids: CASNRGGQGGEPQHL. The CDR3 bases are TGCGCCAGCAACCGGGGGGGACAGGGTGGGGAGCCCCAGCATCTT.

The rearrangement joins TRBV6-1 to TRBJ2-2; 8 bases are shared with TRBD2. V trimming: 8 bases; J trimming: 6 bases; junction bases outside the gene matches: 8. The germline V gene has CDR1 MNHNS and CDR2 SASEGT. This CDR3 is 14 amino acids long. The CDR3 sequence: CASLAGRAPGELFF. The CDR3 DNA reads TGTGCCAGCCTAGCCGGGAGGGCCCCCGGGGAGCTGTTTTTT.

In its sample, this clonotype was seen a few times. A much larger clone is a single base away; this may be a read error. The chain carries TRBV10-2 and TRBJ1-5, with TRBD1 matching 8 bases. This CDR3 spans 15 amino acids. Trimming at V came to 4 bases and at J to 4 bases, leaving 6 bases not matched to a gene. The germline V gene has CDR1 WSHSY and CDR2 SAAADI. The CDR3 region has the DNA TGCGCCAGCAGTGGTCAGGGGGCCGGGAATCAGCCCCAGCATTTT. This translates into CASSGQGAGNQPQHF.

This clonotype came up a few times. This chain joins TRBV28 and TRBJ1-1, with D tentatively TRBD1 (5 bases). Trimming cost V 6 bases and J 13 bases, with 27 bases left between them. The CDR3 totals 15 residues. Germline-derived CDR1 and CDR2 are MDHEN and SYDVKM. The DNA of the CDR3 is TGTGCCAGCAGGTCCCCTGAGGGACCCATCCCGGTGGGTTTCTTT. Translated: CASRSPEGPIPVGFF.

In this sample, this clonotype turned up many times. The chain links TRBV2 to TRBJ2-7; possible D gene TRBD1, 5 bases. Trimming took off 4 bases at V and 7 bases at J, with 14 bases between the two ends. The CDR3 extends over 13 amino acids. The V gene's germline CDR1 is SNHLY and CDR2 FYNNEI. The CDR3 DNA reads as TGTGCCAGCAGTGGGACACAAGGGAAAGAGCAGTACTTC. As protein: CASSGTQGKEQYF.

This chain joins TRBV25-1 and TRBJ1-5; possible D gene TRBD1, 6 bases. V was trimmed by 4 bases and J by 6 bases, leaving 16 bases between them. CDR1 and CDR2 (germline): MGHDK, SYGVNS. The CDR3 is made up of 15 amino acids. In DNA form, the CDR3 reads TGTGCCAGCAGTGGGACCTACAGGGAGGGTCAGCCCCAGCATTTT. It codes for CASSGTYREGQPQHF.

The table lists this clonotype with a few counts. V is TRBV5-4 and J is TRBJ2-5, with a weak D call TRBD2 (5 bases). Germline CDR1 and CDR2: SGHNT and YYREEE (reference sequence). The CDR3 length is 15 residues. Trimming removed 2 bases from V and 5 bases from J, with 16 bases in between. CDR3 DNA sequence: TGTGCCAGCAGCTTTGGGCTAGCTTCTGGGGAGACCCAGTACTTC. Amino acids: CASSFGLASGETQYF. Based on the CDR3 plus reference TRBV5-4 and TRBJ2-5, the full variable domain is ETGVTQSPTHLIKTRGQQVTLRCSSQSGHNTVSWYQQALGQGPQFIFQYYREEENGRGNFPPRFSGLQFPNYSSELNVNALELDDSALYLCASSFGLASGETQYFGPGTRLLVL.

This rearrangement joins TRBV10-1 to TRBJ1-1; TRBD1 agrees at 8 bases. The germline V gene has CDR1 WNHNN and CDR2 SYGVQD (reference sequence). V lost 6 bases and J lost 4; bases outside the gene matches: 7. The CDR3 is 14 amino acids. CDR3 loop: CASSGTGRITEAFF. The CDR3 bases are TGCGCCAGCAGCGGGACAGGCAGGATCACTGAAGCTTTCTTT.

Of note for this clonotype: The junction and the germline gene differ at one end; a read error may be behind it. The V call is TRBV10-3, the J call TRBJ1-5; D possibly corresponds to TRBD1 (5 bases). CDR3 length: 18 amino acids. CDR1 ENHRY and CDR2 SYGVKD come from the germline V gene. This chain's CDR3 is CASSGRADSLYSNQPQHF. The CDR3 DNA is TGTGCCAGCAGTGGACGCGCCGACAGTCTTTATAGCAATCAGCCCCAGCATTTT.

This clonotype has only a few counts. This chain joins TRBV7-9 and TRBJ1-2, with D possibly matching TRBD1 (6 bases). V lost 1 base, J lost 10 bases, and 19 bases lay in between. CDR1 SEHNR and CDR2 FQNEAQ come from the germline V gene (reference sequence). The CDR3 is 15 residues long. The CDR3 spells CASSLVIPGQASYTF. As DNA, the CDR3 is TGTGCCAGCAGCTTAGTGATCCCGGGACAAGCGTCCTACACCTTC.

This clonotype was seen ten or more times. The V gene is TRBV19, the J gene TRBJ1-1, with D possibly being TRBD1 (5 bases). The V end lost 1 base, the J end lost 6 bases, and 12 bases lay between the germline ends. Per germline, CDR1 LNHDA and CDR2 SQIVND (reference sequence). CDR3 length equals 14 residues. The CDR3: CASSIGAGTSEAFF. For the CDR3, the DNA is TGTGCCAGTAGTATAGGGGCCGGGACTTCTGAAGCTTTCTTT.

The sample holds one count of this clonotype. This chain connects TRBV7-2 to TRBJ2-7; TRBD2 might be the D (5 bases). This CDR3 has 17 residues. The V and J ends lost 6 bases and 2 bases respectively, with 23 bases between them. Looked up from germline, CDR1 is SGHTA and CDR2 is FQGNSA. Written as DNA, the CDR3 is TGTGCCAGCAGTTTATCCCGGACTTGGGCGGGCGCCTACGAGCAGTACTTC. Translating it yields CASSLSRTWAGAYEQYF.